Below, 29 T cell receptor beta chains from the same sample are listed, as sequenced in a study of T-cell memory formation after mild COVID-19. MiXCR was run by TCRdb on the 5' RACE reads, yielding one entry per CDR3 protein. The sample has 300,000 to 400,000 distinct CDR3 sequences, approximately 14% seen once. Sequencing was carried out using PBMCs or a T cell subset sorted from them (not recorded which). The source of these receptors is a man younger than 30 who had mild COVID-19 (a few samples of this study predate the infection). Cell type and time point are not known.

This clonotype was seen only a few times. One junction end disagrees with the germline gene, perhaps due to a read error. The rearrangement joins TRBV5-1 to TRBJ2-3, with 7 bases identical to TRBD2. There are 14 residues in the CDR3. The germline V gene encodes CDR1 SGHRS and CDR2 YFSETQ. CDR3 region: CASSLSTSKDTQYF. The DNA for the CDR3 is TGCGCCAGCAGCCTTTCGACTAGCAAAGATACGCAGTATTTT.

The V and J genes are TRBV6-2 or TRBV6-3 and TRBJ1-5; tentative D call: TRBD1 (5 bases). The CDR3 consists of 15 residues. CDR1 and CDR2 (germline): MNHEY, SVGEGT. Between the trimmed V and J ends, which lost 2 bases and 1 base, there was a span of 9 bases. The CDR3 DNA sequence: TGTGCCAGCAGTTACGGTGGGGGAAGCAATCAGCCCCAGCATTTT. Translating it yields CASSYGGGSNQPQHF.

This clonotype was observed a handful of times. The V gene is TRBV7-9, the J gene TRBJ2-7; 7 nucleotides align to TRBD1. The germline CDR1 and CDR2 sequences are SEHNR and FQNEAQ (reference sequence). V gave up 1 base and J gave up 1 base; unmatched junction bases: 4. This CDR3 has 15 residues. CDR3 sequence (DNA): TGTGCCAGCAGCTTAGAAGGGGGCCATTCCTACGAGCAGTACGTC. It encodes CASSLEGGHSYEQYV.

The rearrangement uses TRBV6-5 and TRBJ1-2; maybe TRBD1 (6 bases). V lost 6 bases to trimming and J lost 4 bases, with 18 bases between them. The length of the CDR3 is 15 residues. CDR1 and CDR2 (germline): MNHEY, SVGAGI. The CDR3 DNA follows: TGTGCCAGCAGCCACAGACAGGCAGGCCCCTATGGCTACACCTTC. The encoded protein is CASSHRQAGPYGYTF.

This clonotype was found a few times. The V and J genes are TRBV7-9 and TRBJ1-2; D is possibly TRBD1 (5 bases). The germline V gene encodes CDR1 SEHNR and CDR2 FQNEAQ (reference sequence). The V end lost 0 bases, the J end lost 2 bases, and 10 bases lay between the germline ends. The CDR3 is 15 amino acids. The CDR3 DNA reads TGTGCCAGCAGCTTAGCTGGGGCGTTGAACTATGGCTACACCTTC. Translated: CASSLAGALNYGYTF. The full variable domain, its missing parts supplied by reference TRBV7-9 and TRBJ1-2, is DTGVSQNPRHKITKRGQNVTFRCDPISEHNRLYWYRQTLGQGPEFLTYFQNEAQLEKSRLLSDRFSAERPKGSFSTLEIQRTEQGDSAMYLCASSLAGALNYGYTFGSGTRLTVV.

The table lists this clonotype with many counts. J is TRBJ2-3 and V is TRBV27, with unresolved D. The CDR3 consists of 14 residues. Germline values: CDR1 MNHEY, CDR2 SMNVEV (reference sequence). Trimming cost V 0 bases and J 4 bases, with 8 bases left between them. The CDR3 sequence is CASSLSDTADTQYF. The CDR3 nucleotides are TGTGCCAGCAGTTTATCCGACACGGCAGATACGCAGTATTTT.

The rearrangement links TRBV7-2 to TRBJ1-1; D not certain. CDR1 is SGHTA and CDR2 is FQGNSA in the germline V gene. V lost 1 base and J lost 3, with 12 bases in between. This CDR3 spans 15 amino acids. CDR3 protein: CASSLVEGVYTEAFF. The CDR3, as DNA: TGTGCCAGCAGCTTAGTGGAGGGTGTGTACACTGAAGCTTTCTTT.

The genes are TRBV7-2 and TRBJ2-3, with D possibly being TRBD1 (5 bases). The CDR3 covers 15 residues. V was cut by 3 bases and J by 4 bases, with 14 bases left in between. The germline gives CDR1 SGHTA, CDR2 FQGNSA. The CDR3 sequence: CASSFRGRVADTQYF. CDR3 coding DNA: TGTGCCAGCAGCTTTAGGGGCAGGGTGGCAGATACGCAGTATTTT.

J is TRBJ1-1 and V is TRBV29-1; D is possibly TRBD1 (6 bases). V dropped 5 bases and J dropped 0 bases, with 10 bases sitting between them. Germline V gene lookup returns CDR1 SQVTM and CDR2 ANQGSEA. The CDR3 runs to 13 residues. CDR3 protein: CSVSTGLNTEAFF. In nucleotides, the CDR3 is TGCAGCGTTTCGACAGGCCTGAACACTGAAGCTTTCTTT.

The CDR3 nucleotides are TGTGCCAGCACCAATTTCGCCTACGAGCAGTACTTC. The encoded protein is CASTNFAYEQYF. The rearrangement uses TRBV11-2 and TRBJ2-7; D unclear. The CDR3 has 12 amino acids. The V gene's germline CDR1 is SGHAT and CDR2 FQNNGV. Trimming stripped 7 bases from V and 2 bases from J, with 9 bases between.

The sample holds a few counts of this clonotype. J is TRBJ2-2 and V is TRBV12-3 or TRBV12-4; D call uncertain. The CDR3 covers 12 residues. V gave up 8 bases and J gave up 0 bases, with 4 bases separating them. CDR3 residues: CASAANTGELFF. DNA for the CDR3: TGTGCCAGCGCGGCGAACACCGGGGAGCTGTTTTTT.

This clonotype was detected only a few times. The chain is built from TRBV7-8 and TRBJ2-2, with TRBD1 as a possible D gene (5 bases). This CDR3 is 13 amino acids long. In germline, CDR1 is SGHVS, CDR2 FQNEAQ. The CDR3, as DNA: TGTGTGAACCAGGGCTCGAACACCGGGGAGCTGTTTTTT. Protein sequence: CVNQGSNTGELFF.

This clonotype showed up just a few times. The V call is TRBV20-1, the J call TRBJ2-1, with D hard to call. CDR1 DFQATT and CDR2 SNEGSKA come from the germline V gene (reference sequence). This CDR3 is built from 10 residues. The germline V and J ends were trimmed by 3 bases and 8 bases, with 5 bases remaining between them. CDR3 loop: CSASSYEQFF. The CDR3 nucleotides read TGCAGTGCTAGTTCCTATGAGCAGTTCTTC.

The chain uses TRBV6-1 and TRBJ1-1; the D is unclear. There are 13 residues in the CDR3. Germline CDR1 MNHNS, CDR2 SASEGT. Trimming pared 7 bases from V and 2 bases from J, leaving 11 bases between. CDR3 residues: CASKEGGNTEAFF. The CDR3 nucleotides read TGTGCCAGCAAAGAGGGTGGCAACACTGAAGCTTTCTTT.

The rearrangement uses TRBV6-1 and TRBJ1-5; TRBD1 matches 12 bases. CDR3 size: 21 residues. Per the germline V gene, CDR1 is MNHNS and CDR2 is SASEGT. The V and J ends lost 7 bases and 7 bases, in that order; junction bases with no gene match: 26. The CDR3 reads CASTPSGDRGRRIEVGQPQHF. CDR3 coding DNA: TGTGCCAGCACCCCCTCCGGGGACAGGGGGCGCAGGATAGAAGTCGGACAGCCCCAGCATTTT.

The chain combines TRBV14 with TRBJ1-1, with D possibly matching TRBD1 (6 bases). Germline V gene sequence: CDR1 SGHDN, CDR2 FVKESK. This CDR3 comprises 15 residues. V lost 2 bases and J lost 3, with 13 bases in between. The CDR3: CASSQPHRVHTEAFF. The CDR3 DNA is TGTGCCAGCAGCCAACCTCACAGGGTCCACACTGAAGCTTTCTTT.

This clonotype was counted at least ten times. The V call is TRBV28, the J call TRBJ2-3; no reliable D call. Trimming took off 7 bases at V and 2 bases at J, with 7 bases between the two ends. This CDR3 region has 12 residues. The V gene's germline CDR1 is MDHEN and CDR2 SYDVKM. CDR3 residues: CASTSFTDTQYF. For the CDR3, the DNA is TGTGCCAGCACCAGCTTCACAGATACGCAGTATTTT.

There are a few counts of this clonotype. The V and J genes are TRBV11-3 and TRBJ2-1, with 8 bases that match TRBD2. The germline gives CDR1 SGHNT, CDR2 YENEEA. The length of the CDR3 is 16 residues. The junction had 10 bases not matched to a gene; V was cut back by 3 bases and J by 6 bases. In nucleotides, the CDR3 is TGTGCCAGCAGCTTTGGTGTAACGGGGGGGCCCAATGAGCAGTTCTTC. Translation gives CASSFGVTGGPNEQFF.

This clonotype turned up a few times. V gene TRBV7-2 combines with J gene TRBJ2-5; 8 nucleotides agree with TRBD2. Germline lookup yields CDR1 SGHTA and CDR2 FQGNSA. V shed 3 bases, J shed 3 bases, and the junction held 12 bases outside the gene matches. CDR3 length equals 17 residues. For the CDR3, the DNA is TGTGCCAGCAGCTTCGGTATTAAACGGGGGGGCGAAGAGACCCAGTACTTC. Protein product: CASSFGIKRGGEETQYF.

This clonotype was counted many times. The chain couples TRBV7-2 to TRBJ2-2; 9 bases align to TRBD1. This CDR3 has 15 amino acids. The ends lost 4 bases at V and 2 bases at J; junction bases unmatched: 2. Germline V lookup: CDR1 SGHTA, CDR2 FQGNSA. This CDR3 is CASSSGQGNTGELFF. The DNA of the CDR3 is TGTGCCAGCAGCTCGGGACAGGGTAACACCGGGGAGCTGTTTTTT.

This chain connects TRBV5-1 to TRBJ2-5, with D perhaps matching TRBD1 (5 bases). The V and J ends lost 4 bases and 3 bases respectively, with 19 bases between them. Germline V gene data show CDR1 as SGHRS and CDR2 as YFSETQ. CDR3 length: 16 residues. DNA of the CDR3: TGCGCCAGCAGCACAGGACGACGACCCCACGAAGAGACCCAGTACTTC. It translates to CASSTGRRPHEETQYF.

The genes are TRBV12-3 or TRBV12-4 and TRBJ1-1; possible D gene TRBD1, 6 bases. The CDR3 consists of 14 residues. With 1 base removed from V and 6 bases from J, the gap between germline ends came to 12 bases. The CDR3 sequence: CASSLDRVRSEAFF. In DNA, the CDR3 is TGTGCCAGCAGTTTAGACAGGGTTAGGTCTGAAGCTTTCTTT.

The sample holds a few counts of this clonotype. Written as DNA, the CDR3 is TGTGCCATCCGGGCGGGGATCACCGGGGAGCTGTTTTTT. Translating gives CAIRAGITGELFF. This chain connects TRBV10-3 to TRBJ2-2; D is perhaps TRBD2 (6 bases). The CDR3 consists of 13 residues. Germline V gives CDR1 ENHRY, CDR2 SYGVKD. Deletions cut 8 bases from V and 4 bases from J, with 11 bases between.

This clonotype was found a few times. V gene TRBV24-1 combines with J gene TRBJ2-3; D might be TRBD1 or TRBD2, each matching 6 bases. The germline V gene has CDR1 KGHDR and CDR2 SFDVKD. The V end lost 4 bases, the J end lost 4 bases, and 32 bases lay between the germline ends. CDR3 length equals 21 residues. The CDR3 here is CATSETPGAGVPGMKPDTQYF. The CDR3 DNA sequence: TGTGCCACCAGTGAAACACCGGGGGCCGGCGTGCCCGGGATGAAACCAGATACGCAGTATTTT.

The rearrangement links TRBV4-1 to TRBJ2-5; possible D gene TRBD1, 7 bases. The CDR3 contains 16 residues. Germline CDR1 is MGHRA and CDR2 is YSYEKL. V lost 4 bases and J 6 bases, leaving 21 bases between the germline ends. The CDR3 here is CASSPQGGYARQTQYF. As DNA, the CDR3 is TGCGCCAGCAGCCCGCAGGGGGGATACGCAAGACAGACCCAGTACTTC.

This clonotype was seen a few times. This chain links TRBV20-1 with TRBJ2-7, with D unclear. CDR3 length: 14 amino acids. Germline CDR1 DFQATT, CDR2 SNEGSKA (reference sequence). The V gene lost 0 bases and the J gene lost 4 bases, with 13 bases spanning the gap. The DNA for the CDR3 is TGCAGTGCTAGAGAATCCACCCAAAAGTACGAGCAGTACTTC. This codes for CSARESTQKYEQYF.

This clonotype was observed a few times. The chain recombines TRBV15 with TRBJ2-3, with D perhaps matching TRBD2 (5 bases). CDR3 length: 14 residues. Between the trimmed V and J ends, which lost 1 base and 4 bases, there was a span of 9 bases. The germline gives CDR1 LNHNV, CDR2 YYDKDF (reference sequence). CDR3 coding DNA: TGTGCCACCAGCAGAGCCGGGCGGGCAGATACGCAGTATTTT. This encodes CATSRAGRADTQYF.

In its sample, this clonotype was seen a few times. The genes are TRBV12-3 or TRBV12-4 and TRBJ1-3; D is uncertain. The CDR3 covers 12 residues. V lost 7 bases and J lost 6, with 10 bases in between. This CDR3 reads CASTPRVNTIYF. The CDR3 DNA sequence: TGTGCCAGCACCCCTCGGGTAAACACCATATATTTT.

The chain joins TRBV15 to TRBJ1-2; D not certain. The CDR3 loop spans 14 amino acids. Germline V gives CDR1 LNHNV, CDR2 YYDKDF (reference sequence). The V end lost 6 bases, the J end lost 5 bases, and 16 bases lay between the germline ends. In nucleotides, the CDR3 is TGTGCCACCAGTAGTCGAGGGCGAGATTATGGCTACACCTTC. Translating gives CATSSRGRDYGYTF.